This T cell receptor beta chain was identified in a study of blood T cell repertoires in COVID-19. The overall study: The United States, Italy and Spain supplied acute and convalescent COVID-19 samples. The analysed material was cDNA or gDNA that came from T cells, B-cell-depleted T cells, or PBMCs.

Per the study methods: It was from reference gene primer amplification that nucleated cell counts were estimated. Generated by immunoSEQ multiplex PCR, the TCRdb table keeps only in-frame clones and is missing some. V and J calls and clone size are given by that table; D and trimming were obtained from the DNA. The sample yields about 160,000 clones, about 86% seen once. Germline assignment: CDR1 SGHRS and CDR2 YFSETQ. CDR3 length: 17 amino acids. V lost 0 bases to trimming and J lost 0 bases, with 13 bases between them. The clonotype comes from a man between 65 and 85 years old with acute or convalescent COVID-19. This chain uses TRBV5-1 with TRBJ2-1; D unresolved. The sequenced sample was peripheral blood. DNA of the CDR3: TGCGCCAGCAGCTTGGTCGGTGGTTCTAGCTCCTACAATGAGCAGTTCTTC. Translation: CASSLVGGSSSYNEQFF. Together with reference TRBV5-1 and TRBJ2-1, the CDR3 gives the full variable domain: KAGVTQTPRYLIKTRGQQVTLSCSPISGHRSVSWYQQTPGQGLQFLFEYFSETQRNKGNFPGRFSGRQFSNSRSEMNVSTLELGDSALYLCASSLVGGSSSYNEQFFGPGTRLTVL.